The 8 T cell receptor beta chains presented below share a single source sample, sequenced in a study of patients and donors after allogeneic stem cell transplantation. Each CDR3 protein gets one entry after TCRdb re-called the RT-PCR reads with MiXCR. Among some 880,000 distinct CDR3 sequences, more than 15% were seen once, and the ten largest hold roughly 6.4%. The material sequenced was blood, either unsorted or a sorted T cell fraction (not recorded which). The source is a human donor who was either an allogeneic HSCT recipient or a stem cell or donor lymphocyte infusion donor (not recorded which). It is not recorded whose cells these are; they may come from a transplant donor.

The chain recombines TRBV20-1 with TRBJ1-3; TRBD1 agrees at 8 bases. The ends lost 4 bases at V and 4 bases at J; junction bases unmatched: 3. This CDR3 is 13 amino acids long. Germline lookup yields CDR1 DFQATT and CDR2 SNEGSKA (reference sequence). CDR3 bases: TGCAGTGCTATGACAGGGGCCGGAAACACCATATATTTT. This translates into CSAMTGAGNTIYF.

The rearrangement links TRBV4-1 to TRBJ2-1, with TRBD2 matching over 7 bases. Germline V CDR1 and CDR2: MGHRA, YSYEKL. The J segment lost 4 bases and the V segment lost 7 bases, leaving 10 bases of the junction unmatched. CDR3 size: 15 residues. CDR3 in DNA: TGCGCCAGCACCGGGGGGAGGGCGGGGTACAATGAGCAGTTCTTC. The encoded protein is CASTGGRAGYNEQFF.

A few counts support this clonotype. The chain links TRBV3-1 to TRBJ2-3; maybe TRBD2 (6 bases). Trimming removed 1 base at V and 3 bases at J, with 11 bases between. CDR3 size: 15 residues. CDR1 LGHDT and CDR2 YNNKEL come from the germline V gene (reference sequence). CDR3 sequence (DNA): TGTGCCAGCAGCCAAGTCGGGAGCCCTACAGATACGCAGTATTTT. This encodes CASSQVGSPTDTQYF.

The J gene is TRBJ2-2, the V gene TRBV28; a possible D gene is TRBD1 (6 bases). Germline CDR1 MDHEN, CDR2 SYDVKM. The CDR3 extends over 14 amino acids. The V and J ends lost 7 bases and 5 bases respectively, with 14 bases between them. The CDR3 protein is CASNYRVETGELFF. The CDR3, as DNA: TGTGCCAGCAACTACAGGGTTGAGACCGGGGAGCTGTTTTTT.

This clonotype was counted only a few times. The rearrangement links TRBV20-1 to TRBJ2-4, with TRBD2 as a possible D gene (6 bases). Germline assignment: CDR1 DFQATT and CDR2 SNEGSKA (reference sequence). There are 14 residues in the CDR3. The V gene lost 0 bases and the J gene lost 6 bases, with 12 bases spanning the gap. Here the CDR3 reads CSAREGEAGNIQYF. CDR3 nucleotide sequence: TGCAGTGCTAGAGAAGGCGAAGCGGGAAACATTCAGTACTTC.

The V gene is TRBV6-2 or TRBV6-3, the J gene TRBJ2-1; TRBD2 aligns across 10 bases. Trimming cost V 3 bases and J 5 bases; bases outside gene matches: 7. CDR1 and CDR2 (germline): MNHEY, SVGEGT. CDR3 length equals 16 residues. The CDR3 loop reads CASSYIGLADNNEQFF. In DNA form, the CDR3 reads TGTGCCAGCAGTTATATTGGACTAGCGGATAACAATGAGCAGTTCTTC.

There are a few counts of this clonotype. This sequence joins TRBV20-1 and TRBJ2-7; 7 nucleotides match TRBD1. V was pared by 4 bases and J by 0 bases, with 3 bases of the junction left unmatched. The CDR3 has 13 amino acids. Per germline, CDR1 DFQATT and CDR2 SNEGSKA (reference sequence). CDR3 DNA sequence: TGCAGTGCTACCGGGGACAGCTCCTACGAGCAGTACTTC. It is translated as CSATGDSSYEQYF.

This chain connects TRBV11-2 to TRBJ2-7, with TRBD2 matching 14 bases. The CDR3 spans 18 residues. CDR1 SGHAT and CDR2 FQNNGV come from the germline V gene. J was trimmed by 5 bases and V by 5 bases; bases with no gene match: 14. The CDR3 loop reads CASSRITGTSGRGDEQYF. CDR3 DNA sequence: TGTGCCAGCAGCCGAATAACCGGGACTAGCGGGAGAGGTGACGAGCAGTACTTC.